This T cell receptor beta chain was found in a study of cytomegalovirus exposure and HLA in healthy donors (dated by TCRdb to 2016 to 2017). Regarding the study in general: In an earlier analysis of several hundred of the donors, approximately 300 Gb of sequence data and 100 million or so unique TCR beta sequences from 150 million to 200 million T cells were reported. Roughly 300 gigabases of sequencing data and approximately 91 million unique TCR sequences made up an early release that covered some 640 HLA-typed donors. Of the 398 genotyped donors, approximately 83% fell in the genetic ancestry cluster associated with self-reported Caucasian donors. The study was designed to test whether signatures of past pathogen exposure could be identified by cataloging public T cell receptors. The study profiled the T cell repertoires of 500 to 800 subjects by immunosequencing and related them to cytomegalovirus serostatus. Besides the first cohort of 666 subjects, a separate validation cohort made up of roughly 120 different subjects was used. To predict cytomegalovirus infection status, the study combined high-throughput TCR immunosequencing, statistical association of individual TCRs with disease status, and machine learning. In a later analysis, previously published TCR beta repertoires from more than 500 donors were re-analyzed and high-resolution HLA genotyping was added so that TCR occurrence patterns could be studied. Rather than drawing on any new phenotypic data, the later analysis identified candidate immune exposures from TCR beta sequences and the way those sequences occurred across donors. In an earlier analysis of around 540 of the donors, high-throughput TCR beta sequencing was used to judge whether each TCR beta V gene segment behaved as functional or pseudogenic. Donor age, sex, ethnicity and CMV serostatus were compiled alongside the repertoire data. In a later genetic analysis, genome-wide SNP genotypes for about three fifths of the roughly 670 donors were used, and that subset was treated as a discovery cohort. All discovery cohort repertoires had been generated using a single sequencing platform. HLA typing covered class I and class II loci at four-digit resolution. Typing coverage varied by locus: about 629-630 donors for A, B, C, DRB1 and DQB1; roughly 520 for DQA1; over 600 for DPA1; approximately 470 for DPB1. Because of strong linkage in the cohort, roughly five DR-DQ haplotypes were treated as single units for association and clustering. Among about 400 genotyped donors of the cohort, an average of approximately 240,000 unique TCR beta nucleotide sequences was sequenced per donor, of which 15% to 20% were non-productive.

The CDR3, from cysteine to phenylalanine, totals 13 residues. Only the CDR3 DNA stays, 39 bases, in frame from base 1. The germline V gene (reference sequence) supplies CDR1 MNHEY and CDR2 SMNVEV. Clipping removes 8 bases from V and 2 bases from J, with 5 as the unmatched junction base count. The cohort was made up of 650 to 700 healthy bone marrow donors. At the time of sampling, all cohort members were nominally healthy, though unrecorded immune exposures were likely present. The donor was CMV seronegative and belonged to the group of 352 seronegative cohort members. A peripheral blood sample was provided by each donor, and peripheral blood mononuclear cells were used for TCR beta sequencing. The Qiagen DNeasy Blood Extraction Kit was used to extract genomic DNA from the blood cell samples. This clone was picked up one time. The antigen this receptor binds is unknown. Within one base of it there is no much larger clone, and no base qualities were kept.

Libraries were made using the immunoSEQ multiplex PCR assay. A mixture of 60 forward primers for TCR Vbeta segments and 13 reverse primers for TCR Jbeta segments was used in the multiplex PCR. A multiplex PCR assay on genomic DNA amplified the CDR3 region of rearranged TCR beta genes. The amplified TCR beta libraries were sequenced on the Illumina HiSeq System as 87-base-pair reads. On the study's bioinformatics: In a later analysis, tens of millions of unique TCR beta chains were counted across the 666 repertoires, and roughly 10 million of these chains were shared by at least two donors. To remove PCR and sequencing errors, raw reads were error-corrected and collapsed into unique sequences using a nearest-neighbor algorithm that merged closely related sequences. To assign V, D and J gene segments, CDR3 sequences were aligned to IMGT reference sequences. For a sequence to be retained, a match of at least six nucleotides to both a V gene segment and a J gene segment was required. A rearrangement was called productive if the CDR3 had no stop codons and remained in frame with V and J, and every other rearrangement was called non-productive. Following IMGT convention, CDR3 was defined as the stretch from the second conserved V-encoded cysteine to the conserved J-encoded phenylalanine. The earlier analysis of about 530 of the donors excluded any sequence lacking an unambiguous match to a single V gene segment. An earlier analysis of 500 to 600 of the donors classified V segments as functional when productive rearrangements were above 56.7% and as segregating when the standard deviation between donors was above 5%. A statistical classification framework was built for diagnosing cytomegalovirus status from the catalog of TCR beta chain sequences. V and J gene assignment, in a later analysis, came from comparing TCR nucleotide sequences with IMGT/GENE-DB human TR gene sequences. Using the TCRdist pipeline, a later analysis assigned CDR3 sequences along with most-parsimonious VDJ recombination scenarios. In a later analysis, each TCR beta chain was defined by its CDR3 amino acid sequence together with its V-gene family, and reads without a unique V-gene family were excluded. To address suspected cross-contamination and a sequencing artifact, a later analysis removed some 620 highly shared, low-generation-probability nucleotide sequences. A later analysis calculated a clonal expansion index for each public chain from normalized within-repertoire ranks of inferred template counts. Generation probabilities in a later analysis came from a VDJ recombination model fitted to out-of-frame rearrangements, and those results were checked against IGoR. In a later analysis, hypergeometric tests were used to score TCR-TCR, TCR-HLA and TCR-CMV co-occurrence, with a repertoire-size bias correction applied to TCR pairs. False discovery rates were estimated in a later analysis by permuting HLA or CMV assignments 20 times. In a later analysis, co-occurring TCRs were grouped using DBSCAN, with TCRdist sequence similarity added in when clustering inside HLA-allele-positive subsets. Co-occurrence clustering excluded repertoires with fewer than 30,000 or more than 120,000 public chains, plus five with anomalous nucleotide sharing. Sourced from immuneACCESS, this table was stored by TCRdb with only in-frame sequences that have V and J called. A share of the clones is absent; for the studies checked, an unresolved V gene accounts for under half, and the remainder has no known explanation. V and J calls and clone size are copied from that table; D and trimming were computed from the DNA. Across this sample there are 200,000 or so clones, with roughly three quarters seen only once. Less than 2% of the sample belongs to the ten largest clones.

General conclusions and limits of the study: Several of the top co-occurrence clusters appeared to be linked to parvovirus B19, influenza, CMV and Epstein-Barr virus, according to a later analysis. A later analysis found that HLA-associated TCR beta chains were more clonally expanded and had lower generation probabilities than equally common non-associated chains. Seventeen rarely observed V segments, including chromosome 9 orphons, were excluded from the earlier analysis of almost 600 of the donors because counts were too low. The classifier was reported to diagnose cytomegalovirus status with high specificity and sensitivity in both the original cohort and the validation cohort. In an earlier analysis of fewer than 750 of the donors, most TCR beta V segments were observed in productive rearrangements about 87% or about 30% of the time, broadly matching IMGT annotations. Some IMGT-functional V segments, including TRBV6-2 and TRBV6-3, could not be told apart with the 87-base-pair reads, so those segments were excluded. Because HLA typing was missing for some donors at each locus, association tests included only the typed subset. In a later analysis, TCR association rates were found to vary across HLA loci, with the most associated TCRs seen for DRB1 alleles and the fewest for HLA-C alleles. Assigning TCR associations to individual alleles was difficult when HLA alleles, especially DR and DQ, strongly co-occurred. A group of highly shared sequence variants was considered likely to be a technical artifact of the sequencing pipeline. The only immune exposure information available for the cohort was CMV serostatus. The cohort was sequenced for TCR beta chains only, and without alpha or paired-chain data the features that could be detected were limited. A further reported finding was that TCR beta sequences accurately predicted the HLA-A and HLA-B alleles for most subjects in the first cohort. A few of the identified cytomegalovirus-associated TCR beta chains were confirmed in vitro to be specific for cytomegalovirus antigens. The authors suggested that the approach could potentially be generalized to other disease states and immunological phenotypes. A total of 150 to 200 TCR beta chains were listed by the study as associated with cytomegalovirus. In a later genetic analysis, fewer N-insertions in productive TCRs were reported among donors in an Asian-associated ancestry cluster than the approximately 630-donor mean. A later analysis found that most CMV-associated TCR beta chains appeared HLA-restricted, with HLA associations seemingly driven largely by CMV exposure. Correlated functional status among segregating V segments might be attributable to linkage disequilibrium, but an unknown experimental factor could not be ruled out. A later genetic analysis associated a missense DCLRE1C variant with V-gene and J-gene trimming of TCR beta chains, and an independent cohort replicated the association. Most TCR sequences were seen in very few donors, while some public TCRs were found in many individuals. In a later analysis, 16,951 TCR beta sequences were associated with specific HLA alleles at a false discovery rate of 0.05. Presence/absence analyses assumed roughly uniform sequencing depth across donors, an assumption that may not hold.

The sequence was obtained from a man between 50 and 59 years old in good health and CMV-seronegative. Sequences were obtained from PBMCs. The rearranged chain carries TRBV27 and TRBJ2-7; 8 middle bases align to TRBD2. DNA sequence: TGTGCCAGCTCAACTAGCGGTCCCTACGAGCAGTACTTC. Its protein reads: CASSTSGPYEQYF.